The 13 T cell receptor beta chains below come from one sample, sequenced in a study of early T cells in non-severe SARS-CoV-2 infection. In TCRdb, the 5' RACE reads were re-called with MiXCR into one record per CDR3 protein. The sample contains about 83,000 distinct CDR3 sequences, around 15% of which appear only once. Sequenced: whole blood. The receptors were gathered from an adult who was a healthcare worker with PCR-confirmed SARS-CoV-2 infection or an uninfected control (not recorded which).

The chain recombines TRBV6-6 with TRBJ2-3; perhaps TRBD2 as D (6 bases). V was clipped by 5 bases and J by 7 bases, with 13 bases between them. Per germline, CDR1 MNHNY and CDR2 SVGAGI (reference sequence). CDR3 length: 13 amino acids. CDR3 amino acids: CASSVGLRNTQYF. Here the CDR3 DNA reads TGTGCCAGCAGTGTGGGACTTCGGAATACGCAGTATTTT.

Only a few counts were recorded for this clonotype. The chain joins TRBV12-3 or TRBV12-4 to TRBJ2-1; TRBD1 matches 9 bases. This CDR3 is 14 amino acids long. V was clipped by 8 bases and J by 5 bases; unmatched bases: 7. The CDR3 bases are TGTGCCAGCGGTACAGGGGGCCCACACAATGAGCAGTTCTTC. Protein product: CASGTGGPHNEQFF.

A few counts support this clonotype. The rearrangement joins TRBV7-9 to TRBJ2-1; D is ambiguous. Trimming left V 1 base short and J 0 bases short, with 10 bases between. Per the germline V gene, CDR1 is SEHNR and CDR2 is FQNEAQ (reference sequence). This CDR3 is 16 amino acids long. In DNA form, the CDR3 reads TGTGCCAGCAGCTTAGAGACGGCGCCCTCCTACAATGAGCAGTTCTTC. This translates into CASSLETAPSYNEQFF.

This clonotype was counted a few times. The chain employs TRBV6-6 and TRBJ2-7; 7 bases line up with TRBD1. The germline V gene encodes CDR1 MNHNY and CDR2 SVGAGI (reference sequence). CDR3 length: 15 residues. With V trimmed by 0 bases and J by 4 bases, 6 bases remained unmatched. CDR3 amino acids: CASSYSMPGGYEQYF. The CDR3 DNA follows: TGTGCCAGCAGTTACTCTATGCCAGGGGGATACGAGCAGTACTTC.

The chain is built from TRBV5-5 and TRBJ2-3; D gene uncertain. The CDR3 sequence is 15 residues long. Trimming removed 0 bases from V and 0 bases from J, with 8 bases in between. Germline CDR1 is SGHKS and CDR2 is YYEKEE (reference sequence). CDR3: CASSLESPSTDTQYF. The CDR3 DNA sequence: TGTGCCAGCAGCTTGGAGAGCCCTAGCACAGATACGCAGTATTTT.

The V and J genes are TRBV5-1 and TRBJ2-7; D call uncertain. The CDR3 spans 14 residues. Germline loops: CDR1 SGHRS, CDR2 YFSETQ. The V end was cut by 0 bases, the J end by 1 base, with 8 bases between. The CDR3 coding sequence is TGCGCCAGCAGCTTGGATGGCAGATCCTACGAGCAGTACTTC. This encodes CASSLDGRSYEQYF.

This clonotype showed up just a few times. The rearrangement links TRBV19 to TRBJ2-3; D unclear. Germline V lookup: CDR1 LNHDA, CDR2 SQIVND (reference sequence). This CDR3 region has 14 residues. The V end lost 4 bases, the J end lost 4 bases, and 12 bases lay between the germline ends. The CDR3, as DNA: TGTGCCAGTAGTACCCCCGCCTCGGCAGATACGCAGTATTTT. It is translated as CASSTPASADTQYF.

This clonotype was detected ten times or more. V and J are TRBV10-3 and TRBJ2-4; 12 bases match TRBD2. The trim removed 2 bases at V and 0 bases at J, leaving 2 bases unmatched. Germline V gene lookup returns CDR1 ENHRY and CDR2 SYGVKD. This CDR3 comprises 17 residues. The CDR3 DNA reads TGTGCCATCAGTGAGCCGGGACTAGCGGGAGCCAAAAACATTCAGTACTTC. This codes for CAISEPGLAGAKNIQYF.

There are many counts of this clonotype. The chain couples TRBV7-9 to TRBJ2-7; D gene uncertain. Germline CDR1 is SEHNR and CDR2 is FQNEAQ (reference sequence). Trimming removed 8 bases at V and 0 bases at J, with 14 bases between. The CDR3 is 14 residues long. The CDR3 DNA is TGTGCCAGCGTCGCCACAGCGCTCTCCTACGAGCAGTACTTC. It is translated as CASVATALSYEQYF.

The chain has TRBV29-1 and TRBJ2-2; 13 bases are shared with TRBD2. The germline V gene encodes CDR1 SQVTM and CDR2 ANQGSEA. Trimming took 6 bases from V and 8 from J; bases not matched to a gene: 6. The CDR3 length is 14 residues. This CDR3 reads CSVRLAGGSGELFF. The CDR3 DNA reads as TGCAGCGTAAGACTAGCGGGAGGTTCGGGGGAGCTGTTTTTT.

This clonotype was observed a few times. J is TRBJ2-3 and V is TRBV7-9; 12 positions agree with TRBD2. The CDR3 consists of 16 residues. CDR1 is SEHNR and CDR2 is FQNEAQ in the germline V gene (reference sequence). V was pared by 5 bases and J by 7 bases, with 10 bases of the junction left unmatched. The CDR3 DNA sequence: TGTGCCAGCAGCCCGAGACTAGCGGGAGAGACGAATACGCAGTATTTT. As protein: CASSPRLAGETNTQYF.

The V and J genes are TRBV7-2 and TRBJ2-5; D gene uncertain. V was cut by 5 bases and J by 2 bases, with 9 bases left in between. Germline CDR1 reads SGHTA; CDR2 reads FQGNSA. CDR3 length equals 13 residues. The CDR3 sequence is CASSTRVQETQYF. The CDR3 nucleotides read TGTGCCAGCAGCACCCGGGTTCAAGAGACCCAGTACTTC.

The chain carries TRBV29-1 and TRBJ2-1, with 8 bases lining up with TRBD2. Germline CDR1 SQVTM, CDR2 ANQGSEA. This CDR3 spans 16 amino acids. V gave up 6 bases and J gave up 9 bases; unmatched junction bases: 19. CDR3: CSVERGSPSLLGEQFF. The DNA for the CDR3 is TGCAGCGTGGAGCGGGGGAGTCCGTCCTTGTTAGGTGAGCAGTTCTTC.